This entry is about one T cell receptor (beta chain). What it binds is not known. The source of the sample is a study of cytomegalovirus exposure and HLA in healthy donors. Study findings and constraints: In a later analysis, a genetic analysis reported fewer productive-TCR N-insertions in an Asian-associated ancestry cluster than the cohort average.

The PCR was carried out with 60 Vbeta primers and 13 Jbeta primers. TCRdb's table, derived via immunoSEQ multiplex PCR, lists solely in-frame clones and lacks some. The sample has fewer than 250,000 clones; 60% to 85% are singletons. The CDR3 extends over 16 amino acids. Trimming took 4 bases from V and 7 from J; bases not matched to a gene: 9. Germline loops: CDR1 MNHEY, CDR2 SMNVEV (reference sequence). The chain joins TRBV27 to TRBJ2-3; 12 positions match TRBD2. The specimen was PBMCs. The clonotype originates from a woman younger than 35 in good health and CMV-seronegative. In DNA, the CDR3 is TGTGCCAGCAGTTCCCTAGCGGGAGGGTCCCCCAATACGCAGTATTTT. Protein product: CASSSLAGGSPNTQYF.